This T cell receptor beta chain derives from a study of molecular identifiers for immune sequencing clone quantification. Each CDR3 protein gets one entry after TCRdb re-called the PCR reads with MiXCR. The sample shows 100,000 or so distinct CDR3 sequences, 36% of them seen only once. The germline V and J ends were trimmed by 6 bases and 4 bases, with 10 bases remaining between them. The CDR3 extends over 12 amino acids. The sample was naive CD8+ T cells from blood, with Jurkat cell RNA spiked in. As to subset: FACS-sorted CD8+CD4-CCR7+CD45RA+ naive T cells. This receptor was identified in a human donor in good health. Some libraries in this study had Jurkat cell RNA spiked in. The rearrangement links TRBV12-3 or TRBV12-4 to TRBJ2-7; D ambiguous. DNA of the CDR3: TGTGCCAGCAGCCCCCATCTGTACGAGCAGTACTTC. Amino acid sequence: CASSPHLYEQYF.